Described below is a single T cell receptor beta chain sequence and its context. This clonotype was counted ten times or more. The antigen this receptor binds is unknown. Nothing much larger sits one base from this clone, and base qualities are not available. This entry comes from a study of response to subunit inactivated influenza vaccine (dated by TCRdb to the late 2010s). Describing the broader study: The study used deep quantitative T cell receptor repertoire profiling to track responses to a trivalent subunit inactivated influenza vaccine.

Paper-wide results and their limitations: The authors suggested that each seasonal influenza vaccination may recruit only a limited number of new T cells.

The germline V gene provides CDR1 SGDLS and CDR2 YYNGEE. Relative to germline, V is 0 bases shorter and J is 3 bases shorter, with 13 bases between their ends. The CDR3 spans 16 residues, from the cysteine through the phenylalanine. Solely the CDR3 DNA is kept, with 48 bases framed from the first base. Library preparation employed RT-PCR. Sequencing instrument: Illumina HiSeq 2500. TCRdb reprocessed the public reads (quality trimming at Q25 with fastp, clone calling with MiXCR) and kept in-frame beta chains. CDR3 protein duplicates are merged, each entry listing the most common genes and DNA. The table for this sample lists about 240,000 distinct CDR3 sequences; more than 10% of them were counted only once. Of the sample, 7.8% falls within the top ten clones.

The sample was non-naive T cells sorted from PBMCs, taken less than 15 days before vaccination. The cell subset or site tag for this specimen amounts to: memory T cell fraction. Recombination joined TRBV9 with TRBJ2-1, and TRBD2 may be the D gene, going by 6 matching bases. This TCR came from a man aged 45-60 years who received an inactivated influenza vaccine. Donor details come from another sample of the same person, matched by shared clones. The sequenced DNA is TGTGCCAGCAGCGTAGATGATAGCGGCTTCTACAATGAGCAGTTCTTC. Translation gives CASSVDDSGFYNEQFF.